This section outlines one T cell receptor (beta chain) sequence together with its context. Its antigen remains unknown. V was trimmed by 2 bases and J by 0 bases, leaving 8 bases between them. The germline CDR1 and CDR2 sequences are SGHNT and YYREEE (reference sequence). This CDR3 has 14 amino acids. This sample is drawn from a study of memory CD4+ T cells and cytomegalovirus serostatus. Study-level points and caveats: A US-trained random forest predicted CMV serostatus with median AUC around 0.9.

The sort gate was single viable CD3+CD4+CD8-CD45RO+ cells for memory CD4+ T cells. TCRdb keeps only in-frame clones here, not all; method: immunoSEQ multiplex PCR. The table records around 88,000 clones, about four fifths of them present only once. This receptor was obtained from an adult in good health and CMV-seropositive. Sequencing input: memory CD4+ T cells from blood. J is TRBJ1-1 and V is TRBV5-4, with D possibly matching TRBD1 (5 bases). CDR3 protein: CASSFDSVNTEAFF. Written as DNA, the CDR3 is TGTGCCAGCAGCTTCGACAGTGTGAACACTGAAGCTTTCTTT.